These 7 T cell receptor beta chains originate from one sample sequenced in a study of T cell repertoires in ileal Crohn's disease. Time point here: inflamed ileum from the surgical specimen. Here immunoSEQ multiplex PCR was the method, and the copy in TCRdb shows in-frame clones only, minus some. Among 15,000 or so clones, about 78% were seen once, and the ten largest hold less than 5%. The sequencing input was ileal tissue. Receptors were obtained from an adult with Crohn's disease.

The chain links TRBV6-5 to TRBJ2-7; D call uncertain. V lost 5 bases and J 4 bases, leaving 9 bases between the germline ends. This CDR3 spans 12 amino acids. In germline, CDR1 is MNHEY, CDR2 SVGAGI. CDR3 DNA: TGTGCCAGCAGTGATTATGGGTACGAGCAGTACTTC. This encodes CASSDYGYEQYF.

Concerning this clone itself: An end of the junction does not agree with germline; a read error may underlie this. The chain is built from TRBV14 and TRBJ2-2; D tentatively reads TRBD1 or TRBD2 (5 bases each). Germline V lookup: CDR1 SGHDN, CDR2 FVKESK. The CDR3 totals 18 residues. The CDR3 is CASSQEFSGQHLPGVLFF. DNA for the CDR3: TGTGCCAGCAGCCAAGAGTTCTCAGGACAACACTTACCCGGGGTGCTGTTTTTT.

The chain joins TRBV14 to TRBJ2-7, with D maybe TRBD1 (5 bases). Trimming pared 0 bases from V and 4 bases from J, leaving 10 bases between. Per germline, CDR1 SGHDN and CDR2 FVKESK. The CDR3 runs 14 residues. Here the CDR3 DNA reads TGTGCCAGCAGCCAAGATCGTAGGGGATACGAGCAGTACTTC. The encoded protein is CASSQDRRGYEQYF.

The V gene is TRBV27, the J gene TRBJ1-5; maybe TRBD1 (6 bases). Germline CDR1 and CDR2: MNHEY and SMNVEV (reference sequence). V lost 4 bases and J lost 0, with 19 bases in between. The CDR3 loop spans 18 amino acids. The CDR3 coding sequence is TGTGCCAGCAGTTGGGGGCGACAGTCCGGATATAGCAATCAGCCCCAGCATTTT. It encodes CASSWGRQSGYSNQPQHF.

The chain is built from TRBV28 and TRBJ2-7, with 8 bases identical to TRBD2. This CDR3 has 15 amino acids. CDR1 is MDHEN, CDR2 SYDVKM, per germline. With 8 bases clipped from V and 2 bases from J, the junction kept 11 bases outside the gene matches. The CDR3 spells CASLGLAGWAYEQYF. CDR3 nucleotides: TGTGCCAGCCTGGGGCTAGCGGGCTGGGCCTACGAGCAGTACTTC.

This chain connects TRBV5-1 to TRBJ1-6; TRBD1 matches at 8 bases. The CDR3 sequence is 15 residues long. Unmatched junction bases numbered 6, after V lost 0 bases and J lost 10 bases. Per the germline V gene, CDR1 is SGHRS and CDR2 is YFSETQ. CDR3 region: CASSLERQGSSPLHF. DNA for the CDR3: TGCGCCAGCAGCTTGGAACGACAGGGGAGCTCACCCCTCCACTTT.

The V gene is TRBV7-6, the J gene TRBJ2-7, with 9 bases identical to TRBD1. Losses at the gene ends were 5 bases for V and 6 bases for J; bases not matched to a gene: 11. The CDR3 is 15 residues long. Germline CDR1 is SGHVS and CDR2 is FNYEAQ. CDR3 DNA: TGTGCCAGCAGCCCAAATACCGGGACAGGGTTCGAGCAGTACTTC. This translates into CASSPNTGTGFEQYF.